A single sample gave rise to the 16 T cell receptor beta chains below, sequenced in a study of control samples from healthy donors and cancer patients. TCRdb's table, derived via immunoSEQ multiplex PCR, lists solely in-frame clones and lacks some. The top ten hold roughly 3.2% of the sample, which has 100,000 to 150,000 clones, 88% seen once. Input material: blood. The origin of the receptors is a middle-aged man in good health.

This chain uses TRBV7-3 with TRBJ1-6; 10 bases map to TRBD1. V gave up 5 bases and J gave up 9 bases; unmatched junction bases: 7. Germline V gives CDR1 SGHTA, CDR2 FQGTGA. This CDR3 is 15 amino acids long. Here the CDR3 DNA reads TGTGCCAGCAGCCTCGGAAGGGACAGGGGTTCACCCCTCCACTTT. As protein: CASSLGRDRGSPLHF.

This clone was counted once. The J gene is TRBJ1-1, the V gene TRBV7-9, with 8 bases that match TRBD1. CDR1 and CDR2 (germline): SEHNR, FQNEAQ (reference sequence). V shed 3 bases and J 6 bases; nucleotides not matched to a gene: 9. CDR3 length equals 15 residues. The CDR3 spells CASSFQGARSAEAFF. CDR3 nucleotides: TGTGCCAGCAGCTTCCAGGGGGCGAGATCCGCTGAAGCTTTCTTT.

The chain carries TRBV7-6 and TRBJ1-6; 8 bases match TRBD1. Germline CDR1 is SGHVS and CDR2 is FNYEAQ. CDR3 size: 16 residues. V lost 4 bases, J lost 0 bases, and 2 bases stayed unmatched. The CDR3 spells CASSWTGSSYNSPLHF. The CDR3 DNA reads as TGTGCCAGCAGCTGGACAGGGAGCTCCTATAATTCACCCCTCCACTTT.

The V call is TRBV9, the J call TRBJ2-1; 8 nucleotides align to TRBD2. V trimming: 0 bases; J trimming: 7 bases; junction bases outside the gene matches: 3. Germline V gene data show CDR1 as SGDLS and CDR2 as YYNGEE. The length of the CDR3 is 14 residues. Here the CDR3 reads CASSVDGGANEQFF. CDR3 nucleotides: TGTGCCAGCAGCGTAGACGGGGGGGCAAATGAGCAGTTCTTC.

The chain is built from TRBV6-5 and TRBJ2-1, with D perhaps TRBD1 or TRBD2 (5 bases each). Trimming removed 2 bases from V and 0 bases from J, with 8 bases in between. CDR1 is MNHEY, CDR2 SVGAGI, per germline. The CDR3 runs 15 residues. The chain's CDR3 is CASSYEGPSYNEQFF. The CDR3 DNA sequence: TGTGCCAGCAGTTACGAGGGGCCCTCCTACAATGAGCAGTTCTTC.

V and J are TRBV6-1 and TRBJ2-1; 7 bases agree with TRBD2. The CDR3 sequence is 14 residues long. The V segment lost 2 bases and the J segment 4 bases; nucleotides outside the gene matches: 2. Germline CDR1 MNHNS, CDR2 SASEGT. The CDR3 is CASSEQGGYNEQFF. The CDR3 DNA reads as TGTGCCAGCAGTGAACAGGGAGGGTACAATGAGCAGTTCTTC.

The chain carries TRBV20-1 and TRBJ1-5; no clear D gene. The CDR3 runs to 13 residues. The germline V gene encodes CDR1 DFQATT and CDR2 SNEGSKA (reference sequence). V was pared by 3 bases and J by 0 bases, with 6 bases between. CDR3 sequence: CSASWDSNQPQHF. CDR3 sequence (DNA): TGCAGTGCTAGTTGGGATAGCAATCAGCCCCAGCATTTT.

The chain joins TRBV7-2 to TRBJ1-2, with D tentatively TRBD1 (5 bases). This CDR3 region has 15 residues. Trimming left V 6 bases short and J 2 bases short, with 16 bases between. The germline V gene has CDR1 SGHTA and CDR2 FQGNSA. The CDR3 coding sequence is TGTGCCAGCAGTCAAAAATTCCGGGACAACTATGGCTACACCTTC. It codes for CASSQKFRDNYGYTF.

The V gene is TRBV7-6, the J gene TRBJ2-4, with D possibly TRBD2 on 5 matching bases. In germline, CDR1 is SGHVS, CDR2 FNYEAQ. V lost 5 bases to trimming and J lost 4 bases, with 18 bases between them. The length of the CDR3 is 16 residues. CDR3 DNA sequence: TGTGCCAGCAGCCCCCGTCGGGGTCCGGGGAAAAACATTCAGTACTTC. Translation gives CASSPRRGPGKNIQYF.

This clone occurred once. The V call is TRBV28, the J call TRBJ2-1; D is ambiguous. The CDR3 is 12 amino acids. The germline V gene encodes CDR1 MDHEN and CDR2 SYDVKM. Trimming shortened V by 9 bases and J by 0 bases, and 6 bases separated the two germline ends. CDR3 residues: CASLSSYNEQFF. Here the CDR3 DNA reads TGTGCCAGTCTAAGCTCCTACAATGAGCAGTTCTTC.

V usage is TRBV6-6 and J usage is TRBJ2-7; the match to TRBD2 covers 7 bases. The trim removed 6 bases at V and 9 bases at J, leaving 8 bases unmatched. CDR1 and CDR2 from the germline V gene are MNHNY and SVGAGI (reference sequence). CDR3 length equals 12 residues. CDR3 region: CASRPGGWGQYF. Written as DNA, the CDR3 is TGTGCCAGCAGACCGGGAGGTTGGGGGCAGTACTTC.

This clone was seen a single time. The chain joins TRBV6-5 to TRBJ2-7; D is possibly TRBD1 (6 bases). Germline V gene lookup returns CDR1 MNHEY and CDR2 SVGAGI. There are 12 residues in the CDR3. With 8 bases removed from V and 1 base from J, the gap between germline ends came to 9 bases. CDR3 in DNA: TGTGCCAGCTTTGGGACATCCTACGAGCAGTACTTC. This translates into CASFGTSYEQYF.

The chain recombines TRBV6-5 with TRBJ1-2; no reliable D call. Germline V CDR1 and CDR2: MNHEY, SVGAGI. Trimming left V 2 bases short and J 1 base short, with 5 bases between. This CDR3 spans 13 amino acids. CDR3 coding DNA: TGTGCCAGCAGTTACGGGGTTAACTATGGCTACACCTTC. Its protein is CASSYGVNYGYTF.

To note about this clone: Other DNA sequences in this sample translate to the same CDR3. The chain combines TRBV9 with TRBJ1-1, with D maybe TRBD1 (5 bases). The CDR3 runs to 14 residues. Deletions cut 0 bases from V and 1 base from J, with 7 bases between. Looked up from germline, CDR1 is SGDLS and CDR2 is YYNGEE. The DNA of the CDR3 is TGTGCCAGCAGCGTAGGAAGGGGGAACACTGAAGCTTTCTTT. It is translated as CASSVGRGNTEAFF.

This sequence joins TRBV10-1 and TRBJ2-2, with D possibly TRBD1 on 5 matching bases. Trimming stripped 6 bases from V and 3 bases from J, with 8 bases between. Germline V lookup: CDR1 WNHNN, CDR2 SYGVQD (reference sequence). There are 13 residues in the CDR3. This CDR3 is CASRQGYTGELFF. DNA for the CDR3: TGCGCCAGCAGGCAGGGATACACCGGGGAGCTGTTTTTT.

V and J are TRBV19 and TRBJ1-5; D is unclear. Trimming left V 6 bases short and J 4 bases short, with 7 bases between. The CDR3 length is 12 residues. Germline values: CDR1 LNHDA, CDR2 SQIVND (reference sequence). The CDR3 here is CASRFFNQPQHF. The CDR3 nucleotides are TGTGCCAGTAGATTCTTTAATCAGCCCCAGCATTTT.